This T cell receptor beta chain was identified during a study of T-cell memory formation after mild COVID-19. The CDR3 loop spans 14 amino acids. Germline-derived CDR1 and CDR2 are SGHRS and YFSETQ. Trimming stripped 5 bases from V and 6 bases from J, with 15 bases between. This clonotype was seen a few times. Using its own MiXCR run on the 5' RACE reads, TCRdb lists one record per CDR3 protein. This sample yields 350,000 to 450,000 distinct CDR3 sequences, of which around 28% are seen a single time; approximately 15% belongs to the top ten. This clonotype was sampled from an adult woman who had mild COVID-19 (a few samples of this study predate the infection). Cell type and time point are not known. This chain joins TRBV5-1 and TRBJ2-1; unclear D gene. The sample comprised PBMCs or a T cell subset sorted from them (not recorded which). CDR3 sequence (DNA): TGCGCCAGCAGTACGATGACCGACCTCAATGAGCAGTTCTTC. Amino acids: CASSTMTDLNEQFF.